These 17 T cell receptor beta chains originate from one sample sequenced in a study of CD8 T cells in Susac syndrome. The RNA, roughly 0.5 to 1 ug, was put through reverse transcription using random hexamers. TCRdb re-called the immunoSEQ multiplex PCR reads through MiXCR, storing one row per CDR3 protein. The sample carries 210,000 or so distinct CDR3 sequences, 94% recorded once. Material for sequencing was CD4+ T cells from PBMCs. These receptors were collected from a human donor with Susac syndrome.

This clonotype was detected a few times. V usage is TRBV20-1 and J usage is TRBJ1-1; perhaps TRBD1 as D (5 bases). Germline-derived CDR1 and CDR2 are DFQATT and SNEGSKA (reference sequence). The length of the CDR3 is 12 residues. V lost 4 bases, J lost 4 bases, and 10 bases lay in between. The CDR3 reads CSATSGGTEAFF. In DNA form, the CDR3 reads TGCAGTGCTACCTCCGGGGGCACTGAAGCTTTCTTT.

The rearrangement links TRBV10-3 to TRBJ1-1, with D perhaps matching TRBD1 (5 bases). The V gene lost 4 bases and the J gene lost 4 bases, with 13 bases spanning the gap. CDR3 size: 14 residues. Germline V CDR1 and CDR2: ENHRY, SYGVKD. CDR3 protein: CAISGIQVGTEAFF. In nucleotides, the CDR3 is TGTGCCATCAGTGGGATACAGGTGGGCACTGAAGCTTTCTTT.

The J gene is TRBJ2-1, the V gene TRBV20-1; D could derive from TRBD1 or TRBD2 (5 bases each). CDR3 length: 10 amino acids. V lost 2 bases and J 13 bases, leaving 9 bases between the germline ends. Germline V gives CDR1 DFQATT, CDR2 SNEGSKA (reference sequence). Here the CDR3 reads CSARLGPQFF. CDR3 DNA: TGCAGTGCTAGATTGGGACCTCAGTTCTTC.

V is TRBV20-1 and J is TRBJ2-1; 10 bases align to TRBD1. Germline V gene sequence: CDR1 DFQATT, CDR2 SNEGSKA (reference sequence). V was pared by 3 bases and J by 7 bases, with 15 bases of the junction left unmatched. There are 17 residues in the CDR3. Here the CDR3 DNA reads TGCAGTGCTAGGGTTCCGAAGACAGGGGGCGCGGAAAATGAGCAGTTCTTC. Translating gives CSARVPKTGGAENEQFF.

The genes are TRBV7-3 and TRBJ1-2; D remains unclear. Between the trimmed V and J ends, which lost 5 bases and 0 bases, there was a span of 25 bases. Germline V gives CDR1 SGHTA, CDR2 FQGTGA. The CDR3 spans 19 residues. The DNA of the CDR3 is TGTGCCAGCAGCCCGGTTCCAACGGCGCTACCCCCGTCTAACTATGGCTACACCTTC. It yields the protein CASSPVPTALPPSNYGYTF.

This chain connects TRBV15 to TRBJ2-7; 8 bases map to TRBD1. Germline trimming cut 0 bases from V and 3 bases from J; bases unmatched to any gene: 4. Germline values: CDR1 LNHNV, CDR2 YYDKDF (reference sequence). CDR3 length: 15 amino acids. The chain's CDR3 is CATSRDLDRVYEQYF. CDR3 DNA: TGTGCCACCAGCAGAGATCTGGACAGGGTCTACGAGCAGTACTTC.

On this clonotype itself: One end of the junction varies from germline; a read error may be responsible. The CDR3, as DNA: TGTGCCAGCAATTTCCAGACAGGGGGCACGGATACGCAGTATTTT. It encodes CASNFQTGGTDTQYF. The rearrangement joins TRBV12-3 or TRBV12-4 to TRBJ2-3, with TRBD1 matching over 10 bases. The CDR3 is 15 amino acids.

J is TRBJ2-1 and V is TRBV28, with 12 nucleotides matching TRBD2. The CDR3 extends over 18 amino acids. With 4 bases clipped from V and 0 bases from J, the junction kept 7 bases outside the gene matches. The V gene's germline CDR1 is MDHEN and CDR2 SYDVKM. The CDR3 loop reads CASSSTSGGTHSYNEQFF. CDR3 bases: TGTGCCAGCAGTTCGACTAGCGGGGGCACCCACTCCTACAATGAGCAGTTCTTC.

The chain links TRBV9 to TRBJ1-2; D is perhaps TRBD1 (6 bases). From germline, CDR1 is SGDLS and CDR2 YYNGEE. This CDR3 is 14 amino acids long. Trimming took off 0 bases at V and 5 bases at J, with 11 bases between the two ends. In nucleotides, the CDR3 is TGTGCCAGCAGCGTAGCGAGTCAGGGGTATGGCTACACCTTC. As protein: CASSVASQGYGYTF.

The chain uses TRBV30 and TRBJ2-3, with 11 bases fitting TRBD2. The length of the CDR3 is 15 residues. V was clipped by 1 base and J by 2 bases; unmatched bases: 2. The V gene's germline CDR1 is GTSNPN and CDR2 SVGIG (reference sequence). DNA of the CDR3: TGTGCCTGGAGTGCGACTAGCGGGGTCACAGATACGCAGTATTTT. Its translation: CAWSATSGVTDTQYF. The full variable domain, rest sourced from reference TRBV30 and TRBJ2-3, is SQTIHQWPATLVQPVGSPLSLECTVEGTSNPNLYWYRQAAGRGLQLLFYSVGIGQISSEVPQNLSASRPQDRQFILSSKKLLLSDSGFYLCAWSATSGVTDTQYFGPGTRLTVL.

The CDR3 spells CASSPALVNQPQHF. CDR3 bases: TGTGCCAGCAGCCCTGCCTTGGTCAATCAGCCCCAGCATTTT. This chain links TRBV7-9 with TRBJ1-5; D uncertain. Germline CDR1 reads SEHNR; CDR2 reads FQNEAQ (reference sequence). The V end lost 5 bases, the J end lost 3 bases, and 11 bases lay between the germline ends. The CDR3 length is 14 residues.

This chain uses TRBV15 with TRBJ2-2; 9 nucleotides match TRBD1. Trimming at V came to 0 bases and at J to 6 bases, leaving 8 bases not matched to a gene. The CDR3 is made up of 17 amino acids. The germline V gene encodes CDR1 LNHNV and CDR2 YYDKDF (reference sequence). CDR3 bases: TGTGCCACCAGCAGAGAACTGGGACAGGGTCTTTCCGGGGAGCTGTTTTTT. Translation gives CATSRELGQGLSGELFF.

This chain connects TRBV5-6 to TRBJ1-2; TRBD1 might be the D (5 bases). V lost 5 bases and J 8 bases, leaving 19 bases between the germline ends. The CDR3 contains 14 residues. CDR1 is SGHDT and CDR2 is YYEEEE in the germline V gene. This CDR3 is CASSFGHRPGGYTF. The CDR3 DNA reads as TGTGCCAGCAGTTTTGGACACCGACCAGGGGGCTACACCTTC. Supplemented by reference TRBV5-6 and TRBJ1-2, the full variable domain reads DAGVTQSPTHLIKTRGQQVTLRCSPKSGHDTVSWYQQALGQGPQFIFQYYEEEERQRGNFPDRFSGHQFPNYSSELNVNALLLGDSALYLCASSFGHRPGGYTFGSGTRLTVV.

The V call is TRBV6-2 or TRBV6-3, the J call TRBJ2-2, with 15 nucleotides matching TRBD2. This CDR3 has 17 residues. V gave up 6 bases and J gave up 2 bases; unmatched junction bases: 4. Germline CDR1 MNHEY, CDR2 SVGEGT. The CDR3 DNA reads as TGTGCCAGCAGGCGGACTAGCGGGGGGGTAAACACCGGGGAGCTGTTTTTT. This encodes CASRRTSGGVNTGELFF.

The chain couples TRBV7-9 to TRBJ1-2; D not certain. V gave up 5 bases and J gave up 4 bases, with 8 bases separating them. The length of the CDR3 is 12 residues. The V gene's germline CDR1 is SEHNR and CDR2 FQNEAQ (reference sequence). For the CDR3, the DNA is TGTGCCAGCAGCCCGACCAGCTATGGCTACACCTTC. Its protein is CASSPTSYGYTF.

V and J are TRBV20-1 and TRBJ2-3; D might be TRBD2 (6 bases). The length of the CDR3 is 16 residues. Deletions cut 0 bases from V and 0 bases from J, with 13 bases between. Looked up from germline, CDR1 is DFQATT and CDR2 is SNEGSKA (reference sequence). DNA of the CDR3: TGCAGTGCTAGAGATGGGAGGAAACCAAGCACAGATACGCAGTATTTT. Protein product: CSARDGRKPSTDTQYF.

The chain is built from TRBV6-5 and TRBJ1-2; D perhaps matches TRBD1 (5 bases). Germline-derived CDR1 and CDR2 are MNHEY and SVGAGI. This CDR3 comprises 11 residues. The ends were cut back, 5 bases at V and 8 bases at J, with 9 bases in the middle. CDR3 sequence reads: CASSRGEGYTF. CDR3 nucleotides: TGTGCCAGCAGTCGGGGGGAAGGCTACACCTTC.